The entry below describes one T cell receptor (beta chain). Its antigen remains undetermined. No quality values exist for individual bases; no much larger clone is one base distant. This sample is part of a study of T cell responses to AZD1222 COVID-19 vaccine (dated by TCRdb to the early 2020s). About the full investigation: Because spike-specific TCR depth and breadth did not differ between the two schedules, AZD1222 recipients who got a second dose at roughly 4 weeks were pooled with those who got a second dose at roughly 12 weeks. A total of 230 or so trial participants underwent TCR sequencing, of whom 200 to 220 received two doses of AZD1222 and about 25 received two doses of the MenACWY control vaccine. Trial participants were enrolled by age into 18-55, 56-69 and 70-plus year subgroups, with roughly 150, 30 and 60 TCR-sequenced participants respectively.

The CDR3 regions of human TCRbeta chains were analyzed by immunosequencing. Regarding the original processing steps: Repertoire TCRs were matched against a reference library of SARS-CoV-2-specific TCRs generated with the MIRA antigen-specificity platform. Breadth was defined as the fraction of unique TCRs that were SARS-CoV-2-associated. Depth was defined as the fraction of total T cells that were SARS-CoV-2-associated. Each spike-specific TCR was assigned to its reactive spike region and to a CD4 or CD8 class using the MIRA data. Log10-transformed breadth and depth values were compared by one-way ANOVA with Sidak's multiple comparisons tests. TCRdb limited this immuneACCESS table to in-frame rearrangements with V and J called. A share of clones is missing; checked studies link under half to unresolved V genes, and the rest is unexplained. That table supplies the V and J calls and clone size; D and trimming were determined from the DNA. The sample data list approximately 99,000 clones, and about 82% of these were observed just once. The top ten hold around 3.2% of the sample.

V and J are truncated by 8 bases and 3 bases respectively, leaving an intervening sequence of 14 bases. Based on the germline V gene, the CDR1 and CDR2 sequences are SNHLY and FYNNEI. The CDR3 runs 13 residues from the cysteine to the phenylalanine. CDR3 DNA only is kept here, 39 bases in frame from base 1. The paper as a whole reports these results and caveats: Spike-specific TCR breadth and depth rose significantly after two AZD1222 doses compared with day 0 and with MenACWY recipients. Participants were mostly white British, with more females than males. The authors suggested clonal diversity may have been underestimated. Because no samples from the day 14 peak response were available, repertoires could be characterized only after the peak T cell response. Nearly half of unique spike-specific TCRs reportedly recognized epitopes outside regions mutated in the B.1.351 and B.1.1.7 variants. The whole spike protein was spanned by vaccine-associated CD4 TCRs, and dominant responses were seen in regions 160-218 and 743-854. Conclusions about previously exposed vaccinees were limited because only a handful of AZD1222 recipients were SARS-CoV-2 seropositive at baseline. The 56-69-year group was small, and its depth increase did not reach significance, likely because of low power.

The sample's time point label, in plain terms: baseline before first vaccination. Vaccinee samples came from UK trials COV001 and COV002, including a single-blind randomized controlled phase 2/3 trial of AZD1222 (ChAdOx1 nCoV-19) in healthy adults. Trial participant PBMC samples were collected at day 0 and day 28 after the second dose for TCRbeta chain sequencing. The rearranged segments are TRBV2 and TRBJ2-7; tentative D gene TRBD2, with 6 bases matching. The sample was peripheral blood, taken on day 0 of AZD1222 vaccination. The clonotype originates from an adult in good health. This receptor carries the CDR3 CASGRGPYYEQYF. The DNA sequence is TGTGCCAGCGGGCGGGGACCCTACTACGAGCAGTACTTC.